The 5 T cell receptor beta chains listed next were all sequenced from one sample in a study of cytomegalovirus exposure and HLA in healthy donors. This table comes from immunoSEQ multiplex PCR, and its TCRdb copy is limited to in-frame clones, with some not included. In the table there are under 300,000 clones, about 86% of which are singletons. The sample consisted of PBMCs. The receptors stem from a young woman in good health and CMV-seronegative.

The chain joins TRBV10-3 to TRBJ1-1; the D is unclear. The CDR3 runs 14 residues. V was shortened by 0 bases and J by 2 bases, with 7 bases between the two germline ends. CDR1 and CDR2 (germline): ENHRY, SYGVKD. CDR3 DNA sequence: TGTGCCATCAGTGAGTCGAGGACTAACACTGAAGCTTTCTTT. Its translation is CAISESRTNTEAFF.

This chain joins TRBV10-3 and TRBJ1-2; D gene unclear. From germline, CDR1 is ENHRY and CDR2 SYGVKD. The CDR3 totals 11 residues. The V end was cut by 10 bases, the J end by 2 bases, with 8 bases between. CDR3 residues: CATGGNYGYTF. DNA for the CDR3: TGTGCCACGGGAGGGAACTATGGCTACACCTTC.

The rearrangement joins TRBV11-2 to TRBJ1-2, with a tentative D call TRBD1 (5 bases). The germline V gene has CDR1 SGHAT and CDR2 FQNNGV. Trimming cost V 0 bases and J 6 bases, with 11 bases left between them. CDR3 size: 14 residues. The DNA for the CDR3 is TGTGCCAGCAGCTTAGAACCAGGGTACCATGGCTACACCTTC. Protein: CASSLEPGYHGYTF.

The chain combines TRBV30 with TRBJ2-7; 7 bases fit TRBD1. Germline values: CDR1 GTSNPN, CDR2 SVGIG (reference sequence). The V segment lost 3 bases and the J segment 0 bases; nucleotides outside the gene matches: 11. The CDR3 covers 16 residues. The CDR3 bases are TGTGCCTGGAGGTTTACTTTGACAGGGTTCTCCTACGAGCAGTACTTC. This translates into CAWRFTLTGFSYEQYF.

The V call is TRBV5-6, the J call TRBJ1-5, with D possibly matching TRBD1 (5 bases). The germline gives CDR1 SGHDT, CDR2 YYEEEE. Trimming removed 4 bases at V and 3 bases at J, with 14 bases between. The CDR3 totals 15 residues. The CDR3 loop reads CASSPGGANNQPQHF. The CDR3 DNA sequence: TGTGCCAGCAGCCCGGGCGGGGCCAACAATCAGCCCCAGCATTTT. Using reference TRBV5-6 and TRBJ1-5 for the parts outside the CDR3, the full variable domain is DAGVTQSPTHLIKTRGQQVTLRCSPKSGHDTVSWYQQALGQGPQFIFQYYEEEERQRGNFPDRFSGHQFPNYSSELNVNALLLGDSALYLCASSPGGANNQPQHFGDGTRLSIL.